A selection of T cell receptor beta chains follows, all from one sample in a study of blood T cell repertoires in COVID-19. The protocol was immunoSEQ multiplex PCR, while the TCRdb copy is restricted to in-frame clones and leaves out a portion. The sample consists of more than 200,000 clones, over 75% of them appearing once. Sequencing used PBMCs or T cells enriched from blood (not recorded which). These receptors were obtained from a man in his forties who had recovered from COVID-19. The CDR3 runs from the conserved cysteine through the conserved F or W. The order of the fields is V gene, clone size, D gene, J gene, CDR3 DNA, CDR3 protein. D genes are given only for firm matches. Where a row states a size, it is once, few, many or the class of an expanded clone; other rows omit it.

v_gene: TRBV7-9
abundance: -
d_gene: -
j_gene: TRBJ2-4
CDR3nt: TGTGCCAGCAGCCGGACTCCCACGTCGTCCAAAAACATTCAGTACTTC
CDR3aa: CASSRTPTSSKNIQYF

v_gene: TRBV3-1/TRBV3-2
abundance: -
d_gene: -
j_gene: TRBJ1-2
CDR3nt: TGTGCCAGCAGCCAAGACGTAACTAACTATGGCTACACCTTC
CDR3aa: CASSQDVTNYGYTF

v_gene: TRBV3-1/TRBV3-2
abundance: few
d_gene: TRBD2
j_gene: TRBJ2-3
CDR3nt: TGTGCCAGCAGCAGAAATCTAGCGGGAGCCAATTCAGATACGCAGTATTTT
CDR3aa: CASSRNLAGANSDTQYF

v_gene: TRBV7-3
abundance: few
d_gene: -
j_gene: TRBJ1-1
CDR3nt: TGTGCCAGCAGCTTAGTCCGGGACACCCTTGTTGAGGCTTTCTTT
CDR3aa: CASSLVRDTLVEAFF

v_gene: TRBV24-1
abundance: -
d_gene: TRBD1
j_gene: TRBJ2-5
CDR3nt: TGTGCCACCAGTGACTACAGACAGGGGGGAGTGGAGACCCAGTACTTC
CDR3aa: CATSDYRQGGVETQYF

v_gene: TRBV7-8
abundance: -
d_gene: -
j_gene: TRBJ1-3
CDR3nt: TGTGCCAGCACCGCAACAGGATTTTCTGGAAACACCATATATTTT
CDR3aa: CASTATGFSGNTIYF

v_gene: TRBV11-3
abundance: -
d_gene: TRBD2
j_gene: TRBJ2-3
CDR3nt: TGTGCCAGCAGCTCCGGACTAGCGGGGGACTCAGATACGCAGTATTTT
CDR3aa: CASSSGLAGDSDTQYF

v_gene: TRBV29-1
abundance: -
d_gene: TRBD1
j_gene: TRBJ2-3
CDR3nt: TGCAGCGGCATCCGGGACAGGGGTGCAGATACGCAGTATTTT
CDR3aa: CSGIRDRGADTQYF

v_gene: TRBV2
abundance: -
d_gene: TRBD1
j_gene: TRBJ1-5
CDR3nt: TGTGCCTCCCAGGGGGGTCCTAGCAATCAGCCCCAGCATTTT
CDR3aa: CASQGGPSNQPQHF

v_gene: TRBV6-1
abundance: -
d_gene: -
j_gene: TRBJ2-7
CDR3nt: TGTGCCAGCAGTGAGACTCTCGCCTCCTACGAGCAGTACTTC
CDR3aa: CASSETLASYEQYF

v_gene: TRBV15
abundance: -
d_gene: -
j_gene: TRBJ1-1
CDR3nt: TGTGCCACCAGCACAGGGACAAAACCGGACCAAGCTTTCTTT
CDR3aa: CATSTGTKPDQAFF

v_gene: TRBV30
abundance: few
d_gene: TRBD1
j_gene: TRBJ1-1
CDR3nt: TGTGCCTGGAGTGGTCGGACAGGGGCTCTGAACACTGAAGCTTTCTTT
CDR3aa: CAWSGRTGALNTEAFF

v_gene: TRBV3-1/TRBV3-2
abundance: -
d_gene: -
j_gene: TRBJ1-3
CDR3nt: TGTGCCAGCAGCCTCCCCCGGGGGGCAGGGACTGGAAACACCATATATTTT
CDR3aa: CASSLPRGAGTGNTIYF

v_gene: TRBV21-1
abundance: few
d_gene: -
j_gene: TRBJ1-1
CDR3nt: TGTGCCAGCAGACAGATTCGTCTGAACACTGAAGCTTTCTTT
CDR3aa: CASRQIRLNTEAFF

v_gene: TRBV27
abundance: -
d_gene: TRBD1
j_gene: TRBJ1-1
CDR3nt: TGTGCCAGCAGATGGACAGGGTTGACTGAAGCTTTCTTT
CDR3aa: CASRWTGLTEAFF

v_gene: TRBV5-1
abundance: -
d_gene: TRBD2
j_gene: TRBJ2-3
CDR3nt: TGCGCCAGCAGCTTGATTACTAGCGGGAGTGCGGGGACAGATACGCAGTATTTT
CDR3aa: CASSLITSGSAGTDTQYF

v_gene: TRBV19
abundance: once
d_gene: TRBD1
j_gene: TRBJ1-5
CDR3nt: TGTGCCAGTACCCCCCGGGGGACAGCCGCAGGTCAGCCCCAGCATTTT
CDR3aa: CASTPRGTAAGQPQHF

v_gene: TRBV28
abundance: once
d_gene: TRBD1
j_gene: TRBJ2-1
CDR3nt: TGTGCCAGCAGGGTTACAGGGGATGAGCAGTTCTTC
CDR3aa: CASRVTGDEQFF

v_gene: TRBV6-1
abundance: once
d_gene: -
j_gene: TRBJ1-5
CDR3nt: TGTGCCAGCAGTGAAGCGCTATCCCGGAGGCATTTT
CDR3aa: CASSEALSRRHF

v_gene: TRBV2
abundance: -
d_gene: -
j_gene: TRBJ2-3
CDR3nt: TGTGCCAGCAGTGAAAAGCTAGCGCCCCCAGGGGATACGCAGTATTTT
CDR3aa: CASSEKLAPPGDTQYF

v_gene: TRBV19
abundance: -
d_gene: -
j_gene: TRBJ2-1
CDR3nt: TGTGCCAGTAGTCTGCAGGGCAATTTCAATGAGCAGTTCTTC
CDR3aa: CASSLQGNFNEQFF

v_gene: TRBV4-2
abundance: few
d_gene: -
j_gene: TRBJ1-2
CDR3nt: TGTGCCAGCAGTCAGGGGATAGAAGTGGATGGCTACACCTTC
CDR3aa: CASSQGIEVDGYTF

v_gene: TRBV7-3
abundance: -
d_gene: TRBD1
j_gene: TRBJ2-2
CDR3nt: TGTGCCAGCAGACAAGACAGGGGGCTCACCGGGGAGCTGTTTTTT
CDR3aa: CASRQDRGLTGELFF

v_gene: TRBV13
abundance: -
d_gene: -
j_gene: TRBJ1-6
CDR3nt: TGTGCCAGCAGCGCCGACAGCAAACGCCTCCACTTT
CDR3aa: CASSADSKRLHF

v_gene: TRBV7-9
abundance: once
d_gene: TRBD1
j_gene: TRBJ1-5
CDR3nt: TGTGCCAGCGACTATTCGACAGGGTTCAATCAGCCCCAGCATTTT
CDR3aa: CASDYSTGFNQPQHF

v_gene: TRBV25-1
abundance: -
d_gene: -
j_gene: TRBJ1-3
CDR3nt: TGTGCCAGCAGTGACAGGGGCTTCTCTGGAAACACCATATATTTT
CDR3aa: CASSDRGFSGNTIYF

v_gene: TRBV28
abundance: few
d_gene: -
j_gene: TRBJ2-7
CDR3nt: TGTGCCAGCAGTTTAGTGGGAGTCGACGAGCAGTACTTC
CDR3aa: CASSLVGVDEQYF

v_gene: TRBV4-1
abundance: -
d_gene: -
j_gene: TRBJ2-7
CDR3nt: TGCGCCAGCAGCTCGCCTAGGCGGGAAAGCTCCTACGAGCAGTACTTC
CDR3aa: CASSSPRRESSYEQYF

v_gene: TRBV18
abundance: -
d_gene: -
j_gene: TRBJ1-2
CDR3nt: TGTGCCAGCTCACCGGACGAGGGAGGCTACACCTTC
CDR3aa: CASSPDEGGYTF

v_gene: TRBV3-1/TRBV3-2
abundance: -
d_gene: TRBD1
j_gene: TRBJ2-7
CDR3nt: TGTGCCAGCAGCCAGCGGGACAGGGGGCCGTATTCCTACGAGCAGTACTTC
CDR3aa: CASSQRDRGPYSYEQYF

v_gene: TRBV6-5
abundance: -
d_gene: -
j_gene: TRBJ1-4
CDR3nt: TGTGCCAGCAGTTACACCGCACATAATGAAAAACTGTTTTTT
CDR3aa: CASSYTAHNEKLFF

v_gene: TRBV7-8
abundance: -
d_gene: -
j_gene: TRBJ2-2
CDR3nt: TGTGCCAGCAGCTTAGCGCCGACAGCCATCGGGGAGCTGTTTTTT
CDR3aa: CASSLAPTAIGELFF

v_gene: TRBV6-5
abundance: -
d_gene: -
j_gene: TRBJ1-1
CDR3nt: TGTGCCAGCAGTTATGGGGGGGAGACCACTGAAGCTTTCTTT
CDR3aa: CASSYGGETTEAFF

v_gene: TRBV9
abundance: once
d_gene: -
j_gene: TRBJ2-1
CDR3nt: TGTGCCAGCAGCGTAGGAGTTAGCTCTAATGAGCAGTTCTTC
CDR3aa: CASSVGVSSNEQFF

v_gene: TRBV12-5
abundance: -
d_gene: -
j_gene: TRBJ1-1
CDR3nt: TGTGCTAGTGGTTTGGGCTATCCAGGGACTTCTTTCTTT
CDR3aa: CASGLGYPGTSFF